This T cell receptor (beta chain) emerged from a study of cytomegalovirus exposure and HLA in healthy donors (dated by TCRdb to the late 2010s). Study-level background: An earlier analysis of some 500 of the donors reported 250 to 350 Gb of sequence data and roughly 100 million unique TCR beta sequences from some 180 million T cells. An early release covering roughly 640 HLA-typed donors comprised about 320 gigabases of sequencing data and roughly 86 million unique TCR sequences. Of the 300 to 450 genotyped donors, about 80% fell in the genetic ancestry cluster associated with self-reported Caucasian donors. The study aimed to test whether cataloging public T cell receptors could reveal signatures of past pathogen exposure. The study used immunosequencing to profile the T cell repertoires of 670 or so subjects and linked those repertoires to cytomegalovirus serostatus. Along with the roughly 670-subject first cohort, a separate validation cohort of over 90 different subjects was used. The study combined high-throughput TCR immunosequencing, statistical association of individual TCRs with disease status, and machine learning to predict cytomegalovirus infection status. In a later analysis, previously published TCR beta repertoires from 670 or so donors were re-analyzed and high-resolution HLA genotyping was added so that TCR occurrence patterns could be studied. Rather than drawing on any new phenotypic data, the later analysis identified candidate immune exposures from TCR beta sequences and the way those sequences occurred across donors. An earlier analysis of 587 of the donors used high-throughput TCR beta sequencing to judge whether each TCR beta V gene segment behaved as functional or pseudogenic. Donor age, sex, ethnicity and CMV serostatus were collected together with the repertoire data. A later genetic analysis took genome-wide SNP genotypes for about 65% of the roughly 670 donors and used that subset as a discovery cohort. Every discovery cohort repertoire had been produced on one sequencing platform. HLA typing included class I and class II loci at four-digit resolution. Typing coverage differed by locus: A, B, C, DRB1 and DQB1 were typed in about 629-640 donors, DQA1 in 522, DPA1 in 600 to 610, and DPB1 in 472. Roughly 5 DR-DQ haplotypes were treated as single units for association and clustering because of strong linkage in the cohort. Across approximately 420 genotyped donors of the cohort, an average of roughly 250,000 unique TCR beta nucleotide sequences per donor were sequenced, and around 20% of those sequences were non-productive. Broader findings and caveats from the paper: Most TCR sequences were observed very rarely across donors, whereas some public TCRs were present in many individuals. V-gene and J-gene trimming of TCR beta chains was associated with a missense DCLRE1C variant in a later genetic analysis, and the association was replicated in an independent cohort. A later analysis found that most CMV-associated TCR beta chains appeared HLA-restricted, with HLA associations seemingly driven largely by CMV exposure. Three of the identified cytomegalovirus-associated TCR beta chains were confirmed in vitro to be specific for cytomegalovirus antigens. In an earlier analysis of more than 450 of the donors, most TCR beta V segments were observed in productive rearrangements about 90% or about 30% of the time, broadly matching IMGT annotations. Some IMGT-functional V segments, including TRBV6-2 and TRBV6-3, could not be told apart with the 87-base-pair reads, so those segments were excluded. Specific HLA alleles were associated with more than 15,000 TCR beta sequences at a false discovery rate of 0.05 in a later analysis. A later analysis found that HLA-associated TCR beta chains were more clonally expanded and had lower generation probabilities than equally common non-associated chains. Because some donors lacked HLA typing at each locus, the association tests relied only on the typed subset. Correlated functional status among segregating V segments might reflect linkage disequilibrium, but an unknown experimental factor could not be ruled out. Assigning TCR associations to individual alleles was difficult when HLA alleles, especially DR and DQ, strongly co-occurred. The cohort was sequenced for TCR beta chains only, and without alpha or paired-chain data the features that could be detected were limited. Approximately 16 rarely observed V segments, including chromosome 9 orphons, were excluded from the earlier analysis of some 590 of the donors because counts were too low. In a later analysis, several top co-occurrence clusters were reported to appear linked to parvovirus B19, influenza, CMV and Epstein-Barr virus. The classifier was reported to diagnose cytomegalovirus status with high specificity and sensitivity in both the original and validation cohorts. A further reported finding was that TCR beta sequences accurately predicted the HLA-A and HLA-B alleles for most subjects in the first cohort. The authors suggested that the approach could potentially be extended to other disease states and immunological phenotypes. The only immune exposure information available for the cohort was CMV serostatus. A later genetic analysis reported fewer N-insertions in productive TCRs among donors in an Asian-associated ancestry cluster than the 666-donor mean. The study listed 150 to 200 TCR beta chains as associated with cytomegalovirus. The sequencing pipeline was judged likely to have produced a cluster of highly shared sequence variants as a technical artifact. In a later analysis, the rate of TCR association differed among HLA loci, with DRB1 alleles having the most associated TCRs and HLA-C alleles having the fewest. Roughly uniform sequencing depth across donors was assumed in presence/absence analyses, although this assumption may not hold.

Trimmed from V: 1 base; trimmed from J: 5 bases; junction bases lacking a gene match: 9. Taken from the germline V gene, the CDR1 and CDR2 loops are SGHRS and YFSETQ. From the cysteine through the phenylalanine, the CDR3 covers 16 amino acids. CDR3 DNA is the only sequence kept; it has 48 bases, read in frame from the first base. Concerning this clone itself: The specificity of this receptor is unknown. Base-call qualities are not available, and no considerably larger clone is one nucleotide away.

The method was the immunoSEQ multiplex PCR assay. For the multiplex PCR, a mixture combining 60 forward primers for TCR Vbeta segments and 13 reverse primers for TCR Jbeta segments was used. Amplification of the CDR3 region of rearranged TCR beta genes was performed with a multiplex PCR assay on genomic DNA. The Illumina HiSeq System was used to sequence the amplified TCR beta libraries as 87-base-pair reads. The paper's data handling went like this. In a later analysis, tens of millions of unique TCR beta chains were counted across the approximately 620 repertoires, and roughly 11 million of these chains were shared by at least two donors. Raw reads were error-corrected and collapsed into unique sequences by a nearest-neighbor algorithm in which closely related sequences were merged to remove PCR and sequencing errors. Alignment of CDR3 sequences to IMGT reference sequences was used to assign V, D and J gene segments. For a sequence to be retained, at least a six-nucleotide match to both a V gene segment and a J gene segment was required. A rearrangement was called productive if the CDR3 had no stop codons and remained in frame with V and J, and every other rearrangement was called non-productive. Following IMGT convention, CDR3 was defined as the stretch from the second conserved V-encoded cysteine up to the conserved J-encoded phenylalanine. The earlier analysis of 587 of the donors excluded sequences that lacked an unambiguous match to a single V gene segment. An earlier analysis of approximately 590 of the donors called V segments functional above 56.7% productive rearrangements and segregating when the between-donor standard deviation exceeded 5%. A statistical classification framework was developed to diagnose cytomegalovirus status using the catalog of TCR beta chain sequences. In a later analysis, V and J genes were assigned by comparing TCR nucleotide sequences against IMGT/GENE-DB human TR gene sequences. A later analysis assigned CDR3 sequences and most-parsimonious VDJ recombination scenarios with the TCRdist pipeline. In a later analysis, every TCR beta chain was defined by the combination of its CDR3 amino acid sequence and its V-gene family, and reads without a unique V-gene family were dropped. As a way to deal with suspected cross-contamination and a sequencing artifact, a later analysis dropped hundreds of nucleotide sequences that were highly shared and had low generation probability. A later analysis calculated a clonal expansion index for each public chain from normalized within-repertoire ranks of inferred template counts. In a later analysis, generation probabilities were computed using a VDJ recombination model fitted to out-of-frame rearrangements, and the results were checked against IGoR. A later analysis scored TCR-TCR, TCR-HLA and TCR-CMV co-occurrence with hypergeometric tests, applying a repertoire-size bias correction to TCR pairs. A later analysis estimated false discovery rates by permuting HLA or CMV assignments 20 times. In a later analysis, co-occurring TCRs were grouped with DBSCAN, and TCRdist sequence similarity was added when clustering was performed within HLA-allele-positive subsets. Repertoires with fewer than 30,000 or more than 120,000 public chains, plus five repertoires with anomalous nucleotide sharing, were excluded from co-occurrence clustering. TCRdb limited this immuneACCESS table to in-frame rearrangements with V and J called. A share of clones is missing; checked studies link under half to unresolved V genes, and the rest is unexplained. V and J calls and clone size are given by that table; D and trimming were obtained from the DNA. The sample table shows 110,000 to 150,000 clones, and around 70% are seen once. The top ten clones comprise roughly 1.9% of the sample.

The cohort comprised fewer than 750 healthy bone marrow donors. All cohort members were sampled while nominally healthy, although unrecorded immune exposures were likely present. The donor tested CMV seropositive and was one of the 289 seropositive cohort members. A peripheral blood sample was collected from each donor, and TCR beta sequencing was performed on peripheral blood mononuclear cells. Genomic DNA extraction from the blood cell samples was performed with the Qiagen DNeasy Blood Extraction Kit. Material for sequencing was PBMCs. This receptor was taken from a woman aged 60-70 years in good health and CMV-seropositive. The V and J segments used are TRBV5-1 and TRBJ2-7; the junction holds 10 bases that match TRBD2. The sequence in DNA is TGCGCCAGCAGCTTGAATCCTAGCGGGAGTCTGGACGAGCAGTACTTC. The resulting protein is CASSLNPSGSLDEQYF. Where the CDR3 stops, the reference TRBV5-1 and TRBJ2-7 genes take over; the full variable domain is KAGVTQTPRYLIKTRGQQVTLSCSPISGHRSVSWYQQTPGQGLQFLFEYFSETQRNKGNFPGRFSGRQFSNSRSEMNVSTLELGDSALYLCASSLNPSGSLDEQYFGPGTRLTVT.